This T cell receptor (beta chain) originates from a study of blood T cell repertoires in COVID-19. Study summary: Researchers got acute and convalescent COVID-19 samples from the United States, Italy and Spain. The cDNA or gDNA used as material had been derived from T cells, B-cell-depleted T cells, or PBMCs.

The CDR3 consists of 14 residues. Deletions cut 5 bases from V and 6 bases from J, with 14 bases between. The V gene's germline CDR1 is SGHDT and CDR2 YYEEEE. As handled by the study authors: Estimation of nucleated cell counts relied on the amplification of reference gene primers. Assay: immunoSEQ multiplex PCR; the TCRdb copy retains only in-frame clones and omits some. D and trimming were read from the DNA, whereas the V and J calls and clone size are those reported in that table. The sample has roughly 100,000 clones, about four fifths seen once; the top ten hold roughly a tenth. The chain combines TRBV5-6 with TRBJ1-4; weak D call: TRBD1 (5 bases). The clonotype was recovered from a woman aged 80 or older with acute or convalescent COVID-19. The sample consisted of peripheral blood. The CDR3, as DNA: TGTGCCAGCAGGTCGCAGGGAAATGATGAAAAACTGTTTTTT. Translated, it gives CASRSQGNDEKLFF.